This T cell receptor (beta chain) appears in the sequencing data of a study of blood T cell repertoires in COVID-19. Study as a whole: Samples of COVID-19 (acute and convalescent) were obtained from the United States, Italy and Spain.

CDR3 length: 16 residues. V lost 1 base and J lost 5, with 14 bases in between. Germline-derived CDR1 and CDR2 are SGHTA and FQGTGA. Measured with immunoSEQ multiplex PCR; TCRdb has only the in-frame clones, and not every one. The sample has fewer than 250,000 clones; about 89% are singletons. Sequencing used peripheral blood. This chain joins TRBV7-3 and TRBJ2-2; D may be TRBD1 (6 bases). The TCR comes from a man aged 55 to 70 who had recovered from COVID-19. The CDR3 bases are TGTGCCAGCAGCTTAAGAGGGGGTGTGGAGACCGGGGAGCTGTTTTTT. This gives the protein CASSLRGGVETGELFF.